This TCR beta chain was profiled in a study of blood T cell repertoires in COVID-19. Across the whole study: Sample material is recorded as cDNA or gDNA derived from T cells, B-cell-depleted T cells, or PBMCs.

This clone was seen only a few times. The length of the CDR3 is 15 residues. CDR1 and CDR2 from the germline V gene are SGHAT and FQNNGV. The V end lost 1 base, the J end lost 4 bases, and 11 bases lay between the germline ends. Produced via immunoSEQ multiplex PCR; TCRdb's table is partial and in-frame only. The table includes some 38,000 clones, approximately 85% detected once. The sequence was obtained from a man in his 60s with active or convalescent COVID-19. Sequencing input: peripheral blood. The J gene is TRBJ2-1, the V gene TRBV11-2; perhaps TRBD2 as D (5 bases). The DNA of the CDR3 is TGTGCCAGCAGCTTAGTGGCGGGCCTTTACAATGAGCAGTTCTTC. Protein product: CASSLVAGLYNEQFF. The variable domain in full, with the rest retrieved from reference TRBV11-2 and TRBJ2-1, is EAGVAQSPRYKIIEKRQSVAFWCNPISGHATLYWYQQILGQGPKLLIQFQNNGVVDDSQLPKDRFSAERLKGVDSTLKIQPAKLEDSAVYLCASSLVAGLYNEQFFGPGTRLTVL.